These T cell receptor beta chains were read from a single sample in a study of shared clonotypes between healthy human individuals. Profiled with immunoSEQ multiplex PCR; TCRdb holds only in-frame clones, not every one. The sample has under 2,000,000 clones, over 85% seen once. Sequencing was carried out using naive CD8+ T cells sorted from blood. The receptors originated from a man aged 18-30 years in good health. Each CDR3 is given with its conserved first and last residue. A D gene is named only where the DNA matches it firmly. Not all rows give a size; the values are once, few, many and, for expanded clones, a class.

J: TRBJ2-1; D: NA; size: NA; V: TRBV15; DNA: TGTGCCACCAGCAGAGCCCCCCCAGCCTCCTACAATGAGCAGTTCTTC; CDR3: CATSRAPPASYNEQFF
J: TRBJ2-2; D: TRBD1; size: NA; V: TRBV11-2; DNA: TGTGCCAGCAGCCACGCCTCCTCGACAGGGTTCGACACCGGGGAGCTGTTTTTT; CDR3: CASSHASSTGFDTGELFF
J: TRBJ2-2; D: NA; size: NA; V: TRBV10-1; DNA: TGCGCCAGCAGTGAGTCATTTGGCGGGGAGCTGTTTTTT; CDR3: CASSESFGGELFF
J: TRBJ1-2; D: NA; size: NA; V: TRBV30; DNA: TGTGCCTGTTCGACAGATCCCTTCTATGGCTACACCTTC; CDR3: CACSTDPFYGYTF
J: TRBJ1-2; D: TRBD1; size: NA; V: TRBV10-2; DNA: TGCGCCAGCTGGACGTCCGGACAGGAGATTGGCTACACCTTC; CDR3: CASWTSGQEIGYTF
J: TRBJ2-1; D: NA; size: NA; V: TRBV4-2; DNA: TGTGCCAGCAGCCAGGTTTTATCGGGGCCAGCCGACAATGAGCAGTTCTTC; CDR3: CASSQVLSGPADNEQFF
J: TRBJ2-1; D: TRBD1; size: NA; V: TRBV6-5; DNA: TGTGCCAGCAGTTACGGGACAGGGGGAGGCAATGAGCAGTTCTTC; CDR3: CASSYGTGGGNEQFF
J: TRBJ1-6; D: TRBD1; size: few; V: TRBV7-9; DNA: TGTGCCAGCAGCTTGACAGGGGAGTATAATTCACCCCTCCACTTT; CDR3: CASSLTGEYNSPLHF
J: TRBJ1-2; D: TRBD1; size: few; V: TRBV19; DNA: TGTGCCAGTTTTGATGGACAGGGCTATGGCTACACCTTC; CDR3: CASFDGQGYGYTF
J: TRBJ2-7; D: NA; size: NA; V: TRBV29-1; DNA: TGCAGCGTTGAACAGCCAAGCTCCTACGAGCAGTACTTC; CDR3: CSVEQPSSYEQYF
J: TRBJ1-6; D: NA; size: NA; V: TRBV7-6; DNA: TGTGCCAGCAGCTACGAATTAGGGATCTCTAATTCACCCCTCCACTTT; CDR3: CASSYELGISNSPLHF
J: TRBJ2-3; D: NA; size: NA; V: TRBV6-1; DNA: TGTGCCAGCAGTGAATTGGTCCTTAGGGGCACAGATACGCAGTATTTT; CDR3: CASSELVLRGTDTQYF
J: TRBJ2-3; D: TRBD2; size: NA; V: TRBV27; DNA: TGTGCCAGCACTAGCAGTTGGGGGGGGTCCACAGATACGCAGTATTTT; CDR3: CASTSSWGGSTDTQYF
J: TRBJ2-3; D: TRBD2; size: NA; V: TRBV7-6; DNA: TGTGCCAGCAGCTTAGTGACTAGCGGAACCACAGATACGCAGTATTTT; CDR3: CASSLVTSGTTDTQYF
J: TRBJ2-5; D: NA; size: NA; V: TRBV7-7; DNA: TGTGCTAGCAGCTTAGGGCTACCTCGGGACCAAGAGACCCAGTACTTC; CDR3: CASSLGLPRDQETQYF
J: TRBJ2-1; D: NA; size: NA; V: TRBV6-6; DNA: TGTGCCAGCAGCCCTGACAACCACAATGAGCAGTTCTTC; CDR3: CASSPDNHNEQFF
J: TRBJ2-7; D: NA; size: NA; V: TRBV7-9; DNA: TGTGCCAGCAGCTCTCAGCAAAGGCCTGCCTACGAGCAGTACTTC; CDR3: CASSSQQRPAYEQYF
J: TRBJ2-1; D: NA; size: NA; V: TRBV19; DNA: TGTGCCAGTAGTGCAGGAAGTAATGAGCAGTTCTTC; CDR3: CASSAGSNEQFF
J: TRBJ2-1; D: TRBD2; size: NA; V: TRBV5-1; DNA: TGCGCCAGCAGCACTGATAGCGGGAGGGCAGGTGAGCAGTTCTTC; CDR3: CASSTDSGRAGEQFF
J: TRBJ2-3; D: NA; size: NA; V: TRBV5-4; DNA: TGTGCCAGCAGCTTTGGTGGACCATCAGATACGCAGTATTTT; CDR3: CASSFGGPSDTQYF
J: TRBJ2-2; D: TRBD2; size: few; V: TRBV6-1; DNA: TGTGCCAGCAGTGAATGGACTAGCGGGGTTAGCACCGGGGAGCTGTTTTTT; CDR3: CASSEWTSGVSTGELFF
J: TRBJ2-7; D: TRBD1; size: NA; V: TRBV15; DNA: TGTGCCACCAGACCCGGGCACTCAGGGGGCGGCCACGAGCAGTACTTC; CDR3: CATRPGHSGGGHEQYF
J: TRBJ1-2; D: NA; size: NA; V: TRBV14; DNA: TGTGCCAGCAGCCAAGTTTCCCAGACTGAGGACTACACCTTC; CDR3: CASSQVSQTEDYTF
J: TRBJ1-2; D: TRBD1; size: NA; V: TRBV6-1; DNA: TGTGCCAGCAGTGAAGTCACAGGGGGCTATGGCTACACCTTC; CDR3: CASSEVTGGYGYTF
J: TRBJ2-3; D: TRBD2; size: NA; V: TRBV27; DNA: TGTGCCAGCGGCCGGCGGGGGGGTTCGGATACGCAGTATTTT; CDR3: CASGRRGGSDTQYF
J: TRBJ1-1; D: NA; size: NA; V: TRBV2; DNA: TGTGCCAGCAGCTCCCAAGTGGGACTAAACACTGAAGCTTTCTTT; CDR3: CASSSQVGLNTEAFF
J: TRBJ1-1; D: TRBD1; size: NA; V: TRBV7-3; DNA: TGTGCCAGCAGCGAGACAGGGGCACCCACTGAAGCTTTCTTT; CDR3: CASSETGAPTEAFF
J: TRBJ2-3; D: TRBD2; size: NA; V: TRBV7-6; DNA: TGTGCCAGCAGCCCCATAGCGGGAGAGGCAGATACGCAGTATTTT; CDR3: CASSPIAGEADTQYF
J: TRBJ2-1; D: NA; size: NA; V: TRBV6-6; DNA: TGTGCCAGCAGCACCTTTCGGGATACCAATGAGCAGTTCTTC; CDR3: CASSTFRDTNEQFF
J: TRBJ2-1; D: NA; size: NA; V: TRBV7-6; DNA: TGTGCCAGCAGCTTAGACGGGAGTAGCCACAATGAGCAGTTCTTC; CDR3: CASSLDGSSHNEQFF
J: TRBJ1-2; D: NA; size: NA; V: TRBV11-2; DNA: TGTGCCAGCATCGAAGGGCTGGGCGGCAGCTATGGCTACACCTTC; CDR3: CASIEGLGGSYGYTF
J: TRBJ2-7; D: TRBD1; size: once; V: TRBV4-1; DNA: TGCGCCAGCAGCTCACCTTCAGGGGGCAATACCTACGAGCAGTACTTC; CDR3: CASSSPSGGNTYEQYF